This T cell receptor beta chain was identified in a study of neurological immune-mediated disorders. Study summary: Secondary progressive disease was present in 3, and relapsing-remitting disease in around 31, of the approximately 35 multiple sclerosis patients.

From germline, CDR1 is MNHNY and CDR2 SVGAGI (reference sequence). The V gene end was trimmed by 0 bases and the J gene end by 3 bases; junction bases not matched to a gene: 8. CDR3 length equals 17 residues. Time point noted: longitudinal time-point 2. As regards this clonotype: Its target is unknown.

The study, taken as a whole, reports: Private repertoires in all groups were suggested by the finding that expanded clones across subjects shared no CDR3 amino acid sequences. One related-CDR3 cluster, which may be a signature, held the repertoires of 18 of 34 multiple sclerosis patients after phylogenetic grouping.

cDNA synthesis was performed by 5'RACE with 10-nucleotide random UMIs. TCRdb reprocessed the 5' RACE reads via MiXCR and lists one record per CDR3 protein. Altogether some 87,000 distinct CDR3 sequences are present, more than 5% being singletons, with the ten largest covering 7.9%. This sequence was found in an older woman with multiple sclerosis. The sample was PBMCs. The chain combines TRBV6-6 with TRBJ2-7; 10 bases are a match to TRBD1. The CDR3 reads CASSYSNTGTGDYEQYF. The CDR3 DNA follows: TGTGCCAGCAGTTACTCAAATACCGGGACAGGGGACTACGAGCAGTACTTC.